This TCR beta chain originates from a study of cytomegalovirus exposure and HLA in healthy donors. Overall study: Within an early data release were 80 million to 90 million unique TCRs drawn from HLA-typed donors.

Study-wide points: When the data were analyzed later, several of the most significant clusters appeared to be linked to common viral pathogens. A few CMV-associated chains proved CMV antigen-specific in vitro. The study carried out a later analysis of TCR beta sequences. It associated approximately 16,000 of them with specific HLA alleles at a false discovery rate of 0.05.

Germline CDR1 is SQVTM and CDR2 is ANQGSEA. V lost 8 bases to trimming and J lost 2 bases; unmatched junction nucleotides: 4. This CDR3 is 13 amino acids long. The primer mix had 60 Vbeta and 13 Jbeta primers. TCRdb's table, derived via immunoSEQ multiplex PCR, lists solely in-frame clones and lacks some. The sample consists of some 45,000 clones, roughly 76% of them appearing once. Points on this clone: The antigen remains unidentified.

This rearrangement joins TRBV29-1 to TRBJ2-2; the match to TRBD2 covers 8 bases. Specimen: PBMCs. The sequence came from a man in his thirties or forties in good health and CMV-seronegative. CDR3 sequence reads: CSIGGGNTGELFF. In nucleotides, the CDR3 is TGCAGCATCGGGGGGGGAAACACCGGGGAGCTGTTTTTT.